This TCR beta chain was sequenced for a study of regulatory T cells in long-lasting Graves disease. The wider study: Persistence in Graves' disease required over 5 years of antithyroid drugs plus positive TSH receptor antibodies. Study observations and caveats: Thyroid tissue was not studied; only peripheral blood was. Authors noted too few samples as a limitation.

Indicated time point: persistent/refractory GD, antithyroid drugs over 5 years with positive TRAb. PBMC-derived RNA was used for the TCR library. Libraries of TCR beta came from iRepertoire HTBI primers plus Arm-PCR of CDR3 regions. TCRdb recomputed calls from the multiplex PCR reads with MiXCR, one row per CDR3 protein. The sample holds 500,000 to 800,000 distinct CDR3 sequences, about 32% seen once. Note on this clonotype: The target antigen is unknown.

Looked up from germline, CDR1 is MDHEN and CDR2 is SYDVKM. V dropped 2 bases and J dropped 1 base, with 15 bases sitting between them. The CDR3 loop spans 17 amino acids. Sequencing used peripheral blood mononuclear cells (PBMCs), obtained when the disease was refractory, from a patient treated with antithyroid drugs. The source of this sequence is a female donor with Graves disease. This chain links TRBV28 with TRBJ1-3, with D tentatively TRBD1 (6 bases). CDR3 sequence: CASSLRPPGTSGNTIYF. The CDR3 DNA sequence: TGTGCCAGCAGTTTACGGCCCCCGGGGACATCTGGAAACACCATATATTTT.